This TCR beta chain came from a study of human T cells and chemical hapten exposure. This clonotype was detected many times. In TCRdb, the RACE reads were re-called with MiXCR into one record per CDR3 protein. In the table there are about 80,000 distinct CDR3 sequences, around 10% of which are singletons. Time point specified: patch test 1, 2 weeks after DPC sensitization. Treatment of the sample: therapeutic diphenylcyclopropenone sensitization with weekly scalp DPC. Germline trimming cut 5 bases from V and 4 bases from J; bases unmatched to any gene: 8. This CDR3 comprises 16 residues. Germline V gene sequence: CDR1 SGHNT, CDR2 YENEEA.

The receptor's source is a woman aged 50 to 65 with alopecia areata. Some clones in this sample may be carry-over from other donors' samples. The V and J genes are TRBV11-3 and TRBJ2-1, with 10 bases lining up with TRBD2. Sequences were derived from whole blood, sampled in connection with sensitization to the hapten diphenylcyclopropenone (DPC). The CDR3 loop reads CASSLEASGGYNEQFF. The DNA for the CDR3 is TGTGCCAGCAGCCTTGAGGCTAGCGGGGGATACAATGAGCAGTTCTTC.